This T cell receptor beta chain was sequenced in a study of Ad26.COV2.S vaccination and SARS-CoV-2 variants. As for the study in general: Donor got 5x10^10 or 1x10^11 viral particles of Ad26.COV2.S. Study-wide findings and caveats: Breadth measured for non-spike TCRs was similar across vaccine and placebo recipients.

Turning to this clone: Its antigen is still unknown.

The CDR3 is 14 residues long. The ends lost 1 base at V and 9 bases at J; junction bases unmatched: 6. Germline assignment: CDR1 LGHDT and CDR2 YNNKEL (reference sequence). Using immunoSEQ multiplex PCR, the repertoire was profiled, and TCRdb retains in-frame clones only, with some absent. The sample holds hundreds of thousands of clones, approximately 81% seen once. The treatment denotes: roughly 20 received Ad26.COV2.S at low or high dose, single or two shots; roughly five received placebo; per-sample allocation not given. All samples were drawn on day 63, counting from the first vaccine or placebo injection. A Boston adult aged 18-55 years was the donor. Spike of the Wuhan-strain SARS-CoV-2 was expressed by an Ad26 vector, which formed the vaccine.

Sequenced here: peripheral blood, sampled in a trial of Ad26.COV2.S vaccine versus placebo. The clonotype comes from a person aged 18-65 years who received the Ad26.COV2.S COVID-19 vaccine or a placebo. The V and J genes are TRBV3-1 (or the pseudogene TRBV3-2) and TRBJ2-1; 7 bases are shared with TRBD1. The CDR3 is CASSQVIGGGEQFF. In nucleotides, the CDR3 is TGTGCCAGCAGCCAAGTGATAGGGGGCGGTGAGCAGTTCTTC.